This entry lists 18 T cell receptor beta chains sequenced from one sample in a study of blood T cell repertoires in COVID-19. Profiled with immunoSEQ multiplex PCR; TCRdb holds only in-frame clones, not every one. The repertoire holds some 150,000 clones, with about 85% as singletons. The sample consisted of peripheral blood. The origin of the receptors is a woman aged 65 to 85 with COVID-19, enrolled during active disease.

Only a few counts were recorded for this clone. J is TRBJ1-5 and V is TRBV6-5; a possible D gene is TRBD1 (6 bases). Trimming left V 2 bases short and J 11 bases short, with 13 bases between. This CDR3 has 13 amino acids. Per germline, CDR1 MNHEY and CDR2 SVGAGI. The CDR3: CASSYGLGAAQHF. The CDR3 bases are TGTGCCAGCAGTTACGGGTTGGGGGCAGCCCAGCATTTT.

V usage is TRBV6-5 and J usage is TRBJ2-2; D not resolved. CDR1 MNHEY and CDR2 SVGAGI come from the germline V gene. Trimming left V 6 bases short and J 1 base short, with 9 bases between. The CDR3 totals 14 residues. The CDR3 sequence is CASRTQVNTGELFF. Here the CDR3 DNA reads TGTGCCAGCAGGACGCAGGTGAACACCGGGGAGCTGTTTTTT.

The gene calls are TRBV7-2 and TRBJ2-1; D perhaps matches TRBD2 (5 bases). Between the trimmed V and J ends, which lost 1 base and 7 bases, there was a span of 11 bases. Germline CDR1 and CDR2: SGHTA and FQGNSA. This CDR3 contains 14 residues. CDR3 in amino acids: CASSLDRRGNEQFF. CDR3 sequence (DNA): TGTGCCAGCAGCTTAGATCGTAGAGGGAATGAGCAGTTCTTC.

This clone appeared once. V gene TRBV28 combines with J gene TRBJ1-1, with 9 bases aligning to TRBD1. V lost 6 bases, J lost 0 bases, and 5 bases stayed unmatched. The CDR3 spans 15 residues. CDR1 and CDR2 (germline): MDHEN, SYDVKM. The CDR3, as DNA: TGTGCCAGCAGACAGGGGGCAAGGATGAACACTGAAGCTTTCTTT. It specifies CASRQGARMNTEAFF.

The rearrangement uses TRBV19 and TRBJ1-3; D might be TRBD1 (6 bases). Germline CDR1 LNHDA, CDR2 SQIVND (reference sequence). The CDR3 spans 13 residues. Trimming took off 6 bases at V and 2 bases at J, with 8 bases between the two ends. Written as DNA, the CDR3 is TGTGCCAGTAGAGGGACACCTGGAAACACCATATATTTT. As protein: CASRGTPGNTIYF.

This clone was recorded a few times. The chain is built from TRBV19 and TRBJ2-1, with TRBD1 identical over 7 bases. The germline V gene encodes CDR1 LNHDA and CDR2 SQIVND (reference sequence). The CDR3 runs 14 residues. The junction had 4 bases not matched to a gene; V was cut back by 3 bases and J by 5 bases. The CDR3 loop reads CASSMRQGNNEQFF. The CDR3 nucleotides are TGTGCCAGTAGTATGAGACAGGGCAACAATGAGCAGTTCTTC.

The chain employs TRBV6-6 and TRBJ1-5, with 7 bases matching TRBD1. Germline CDR1 and CDR2: MNHNY and SVGAGI (reference sequence). This CDR3 comprises 16 residues. Losses at the gene ends were 4 bases for V and 1 base for J; bases not matched to a gene: 7. This CDR3 reads CASSSINRGSNQPQHF. The CDR3 nucleotides are TGTGCCAGCAGTTCGATAAACAGGGGAAGCAATCAGCCCCAGCATTTT.

This chain joins TRBV7-2 and TRBJ2-1; D is possibly TRBD2 (6 bases). The germline V gene has CDR1 SGHTA and CDR2 FQGNSA. This CDR3 is 13 amino acids long. V lost 3 bases, J lost 9 bases, and 12 bases lay in between. Here the CDR3 DNA reads TGTGCCAGCAGCTTTACGGGAGAGGGTGAGCAGTTCTTC. It codes for CASSFTGEGEQFF.

Concerning this clone itself: Within the sample, other DNA sequences also encode this same CDR3. The V gene is TRBV7-2, the J gene TRBJ1-1, with D perhaps matching TRBD1 (5 bases). This CDR3 is built from 13 residues. CDR1 is SGHTA, CDR2 FQGNSA, per germline. V was shortened by 2 bases and J by 1 base, with 5 bases between the two germline ends. The CDR3: CASSLRGNTEAFF. CDR3 bases: TGTGCCAGCAGCTTAAGGGGGAACACTGAAGCTTTCTTT.

This clone appeared a few times. The V gene is TRBV5-1, the J gene TRBJ2-2; TRBD2 agrees at 13 bases. The CDR3 is made up of 14 amino acids. Germline V lookup: CDR1 SGHRS, CDR2 YFSETQ. The ends lost 8 bases at V and 6 bases at J; junction bases unmatched: 4. The CDR3 reads CASGLAGEAGELFF. In DNA form, the CDR3 reads TGCGCCAGTGGACTAGCGGGGGAGGCCGGGGAGCTGTTTTTT.

The V and J genes are TRBV4-1 and TRBJ1-5; 8 nucleotides agree with TRBD1. The CDR3 is 15 residues long. Germline trimming cut 2 bases from V and 7 bases from J; bases unmatched to any gene: 7. Germline V CDR1 and CDR2: MGHRA, YSYEKL. The CDR3 reads CASSQLQGAWQPQHF. The DNA of the CDR3 is TGCGCCAGCAGCCAACTCCAGGGGGCTTGGCAGCCCCAGCATTTT.

The J gene is TRBJ2-2, the V gene TRBV5-1; tentative D call: TRBD2 (6 bases). Germline CDR1 reads SGHRS; CDR2 reads YFSETQ. This CDR3 spans 13 amino acids. Trimming took 4 bases from V and 3 from J, leaving 7 bases between them. CDR3 loop: CASSRDYTGELFF. CDR3 DNA sequence: TGCGCCAGCAGCCGGGACTACACCGGGGAGCTGTTTTTT. Drawing the rest from reference TRBV5-1 and TRBJ2-2, the complete variable domain is KAGVTQTPRYLIKTRGQQVTLSCSPISGHRSVSWYQQTPGQGLQFLFEYFSETQRNKGNFPGRFSGRQFSNSRSEMNVSTLELGDSALYLCASSRDYTGELFFGEGSRLTVL.

Here the CDR3 reads CASRGTGRDTIYF. The DNA for the CDR3 is TGTGCCAGCAGGGGGACAGGGAGGGACACCATATATTTT. J is TRBJ1-3 and V is TRBV12-3 or TRBV12-4, with TRBD1 matching over 9 bases. The ends lost 6 bases at V and 8 bases at J; junction bases unmatched: 5. The CDR3 contains 13 residues.

The rearrangement joins TRBV9 to TRBJ2-1, with a possible D match to TRBD1 (6 bases). CDR1 and CDR2 (germline): SGDLS, YYNGEE. This CDR3 spans 14 amino acids. V lost 2 bases and J 5 bases, leaving 11 bases between the germline ends. The CDR3 coding sequence is TGTGCCAGCAGCGTGACAGGAGGCAACAATGAGCAGTTCTTC. It encodes CASSVTGGNNEQFF.

V is TRBV20-1 and J is TRBJ2-7; D unclear. CDR1 and CDR2 (germline): DFQATT, SNEGSKA (reference sequence). The V gene lost 3 bases and the J gene lost 9 bases, with 18 bases spanning the gap. This CDR3 has 13 amino acids. The CDR3 spells CSASDLSLRGQYF. CDR3 in DNA: TGCAGTGCTAGTGACCTAAGCCTACGAGGGCAGTACTTC.

This clone appeared a few times. V and J are TRBV19 and TRBJ1-5, with 9 bases that match TRBD1. CDR1 LNHDA and CDR2 SQIVND come from the germline V gene (reference sequence). The CDR3 is made up of 16 amino acids. Losses at the gene ends were 6 bases for V and 6 bases for J; bases not matched to a gene: 12. The CDR3 nucleotides are TGTGCCAGTAGCTCCTCGATGGGACAGGGAGGTCAGCCCCAGCATTTT. Encoded protein: CASSSSMGQGGQPQHF.

The table lists this clone with a few counts. V is TRBV6-1 and J is TRBJ1-2; a possible D gene is TRBD1 (6 bases). Trimming removed 3 bases from V and 4 bases from J, with 6 bases in between. The CDR3 length is 12 residues. From germline, CDR1 is MNHNS and CDR2 SASEGT. The CDR3 bases are TGTGCCAGCAGTGAGACAGGCTATGGCTACACCTTC. This encodes CASSETGYGYTF.

This clone was recorded a few times. J is TRBJ1-1 and V is TRBV14, with a possible D match to TRBD1 (6 bases). The CDR3 consists of 13 residues. Germline CDR1 reads SGHDN; CDR2 reads FVKESK. The V end was cut by 4 bases, the J end by 6 bases, with 12 bases between. The CDR3 protein is CASSPIRGSEAFF. The CDR3 bases are TGTGCCAGCAGCCCTATCAGGGGATCTGAAGCTTTCTTT.